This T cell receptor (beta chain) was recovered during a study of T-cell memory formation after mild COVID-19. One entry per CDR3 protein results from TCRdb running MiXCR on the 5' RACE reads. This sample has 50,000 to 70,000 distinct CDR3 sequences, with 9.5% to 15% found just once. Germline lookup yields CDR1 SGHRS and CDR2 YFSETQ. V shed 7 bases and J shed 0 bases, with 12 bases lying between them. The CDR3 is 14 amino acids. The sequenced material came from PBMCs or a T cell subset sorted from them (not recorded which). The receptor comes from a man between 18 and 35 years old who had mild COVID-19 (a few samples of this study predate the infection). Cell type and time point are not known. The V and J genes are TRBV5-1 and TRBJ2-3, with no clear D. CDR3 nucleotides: TGCGCCAGCGACGACATCTCAAGCACAGATACGCAGTATTTT. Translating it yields CASDDISSTDTQYF.